These T cell receptor beta chains were read from a single sample in a study of blood T cell repertoires in COVID-19. Assay used: immunoSEQ multiplex PCR; TCRdb lists only in-frame clones, some missing. The profile covers 35,000 to 55,000 clones, with about 87% appearing a single time and approximately 5% taken by the ten largest. The sample taken for sequencing was peripheral blood. The source of these receptors is a human donor in a cohort sampled during active COVID-19. Each CDR3 is given with its conserved first and last residue. The D gene is left open where the match is weak. Clone sizes are given selectively: once, few, many, or a class where the clone is expanded.

v_call	clone_size	j_call	d_call	cdr3_nt	cdr3_aa
TRBV10-3	-	TRBJ2-3	TRBD1	TGTGCCATCAGTGGGAGGACAGGGACTAGCACAGATACGCAGTATTTT	CAISGRTGTSTDTQYF
TRBV28	-	TRBJ2-5	TRBD2	TGTGCCAGCAGTTTATCGCCGGGAGGGAGGGAGACCCAGTACTTC	CASSLSPGGRETQYF
TRBV5-6	-	TRBJ2-2	TRBD1	TGTGCCAGCAGCTTGGTAGGGACAGGGTATGACGGGGAGCTGTTTTTT	CASSLVGTGYDGELFF
TRBV21-1	-	TRBJ1-4	-	TGTGCCAGCAGGGTTCGAGGCAGCAATGGAAAACTGTTTTTT	CASRVRGSNGKLFF
TRBV14	-	TRBJ1-1	-	TGTGCCAGCAGCCGCGGGACGGCTAACACTGAAGCTTTCTTT	CASSRGTANTEAFF
TRBV5-1	-	TRBJ2-1	TRBD2	TGCGCCAGCAGCGTTACTAGCGGGAGCCTTTACAATGAGCAGTTCTTC	CASSVTSGSLYNEQFF
TRBV30	-	TRBJ1-1	-	TGTGCCTGTCAACGGGGTACCATGAACACTGAAGCTTTCTTT	CACQRGTMNTEAFF
TRBV19	-	TRBJ2-1	TRBD2	TGTGCCAGTAGTAGGGTAGGGAGGGCAGTACGGCGCAATGAGCAGTTCTTC	CASSRVGRAVRRNEQFF
TRBV6-5	-	TRBJ2-7	-	TGTGCCAGCAGCCCCACAGGGGAGGCTATTAAGGAGCAGTACTTC	CASSPTGEAIKEQYF
TRBV27	-	TRBJ2-7	TRBD2	TGTGCCAGCAGTAATACAAAAACGGGACTAGCGCCCTCCTACGAGCAGTACTTC	CASSNTKTGLAPSYEQYF
TRBV7-2	few	TRBJ2-7	TRBD1	TGTGCCAGCAGCCCCTGGACAGGCACTTACGAGCAGTACTTC	CASSPWTGTYEQYF
TRBV15	-	TRBJ2-3	-	TGTGCCACCAGCAGAGATCACCGGGTTCTCGATACGCAGTATTTT	CATSRDHRVLDTQYF
TRBV18	-	TRBJ2-1	TRBD1	TGTGCCAGCTCACCCGGACAGGGCAGAAATGAGCAGTTCTTC	CASSPGQGRNEQFF
TRBV12-3/TRBV12-4	-	TRBJ2-5	TRBD1	TGTGCCAGCAGGCCGGACAGGGAAGAGACCCAGTACTTC	CASRPDREETQYF
TRBV2	-	TRBJ2-5	-	TGTGCCAGCTTGCCGGGAGCGGGTGAGACCCAGTACTTC	CASLPGAGETQYF
TRBV27	-	TRBJ2-1	TRBD2	TGTGCCAGCAGTGCGACTTTGGGAGGGCCGAATGAGCAGTTCTTC	CASSATLGGPNEQFF
TRBV20-1	-	TRBJ1-1	-	TGCAGTGCTAGTGACAATTCAGGTAACACTGAAGCTTTCTTT	CSASDNSGNTEAFF
TRBV12-3/TRBV12-4	-	TRBJ2-1	-	TGTGCCAGCAGTTTCCGGGGTGGTGAGCAGTTCTTC	CASSFRGGEQFF
TRBV5-1	-	TRBJ2-1	-	TGCGCCAGCAGCTGGGCGACTAACAGTTACAATGAGCAGTTCTTC	CASSWATNSYNEQFF
TRBV5-4	-	TRBJ2-5	-	TGTGCCAGCAGCCGAACTACAGGGGGAGGGGAGACCCAGTACTTC	CASSRTTGGGETQYF
TRBV2	once	TRBJ1-2	TRBD1	TGTGCCAGCTCACAAGCCGGACAGGGGCTTAACTATGGCTACACCTTC	CASSQAGQGLNYGYTF
TRBV2	-	TRBJ2-4	TRBD1	TGTGCCAGCAGTGAGCCCGGGACAGGGCGCGACATTCAGTACTTC	CASSEPGTGRDIQYF
TRBV28	-	TRBJ1-2	-	TGTGCCAGCAGTTTATCTCTAGGAGGCTACACCTTC	CASSLSLGGYTF
TRBV28	-	TRBJ1-5	TRBD1	TGTGCCAGCAGCCTTCAGGGGGAAAATCAGCCCCAGCATTTT	CASSLQGENQPQHF
TRBV12-5	-	TRBJ1-2	TRBD1	TGTGCTAGTGGTTCCGGGGTCGGGGACAGAGGACACTATGGCTACACCTTC	CASGSGVGDRGHYGYTF
TRBV19	-	TRBJ1-1	-	TGTGCCAGTAGTAGGCTCTTTGACAGGACGGAAGAAGCTTTCTTT	CASSRLFDRTEEAFF
TRBV10-1	-	TRBJ2-5	-	TGCGCCAGCGAGGGGGGAGGGGAGACCCAGTACTTC	CASEGGGETQYF
TRBV9	-	TRBJ2-3	TRBD2	TGTGCCAGCAGCGTTAGGCTAGCGGGTGCAGATACGCAGTATTTT	CASSVRLAGADTQYF
TRBV5-6	-	TRBJ2-2	TRBD2	TGTGCCAGCAGCTTCCCCGGGACTAGCGGGAAGGCCGGGGAGCTGTTTTTT	CASSFPGTSGKAGELFF
TRBV9	-	TRBJ2-7	-	TGTGCCAGCAGCGAGAGGGGGAGTTCCTACGAGCAGTACTTC	CASSERGSSYEQYF
TRBV24-1	-	TRBJ2-1	TRBD1	TGTGCCACCAGTGATTTCCCCGGACAGGGGGCCTACAATGAGCAGTTCTTC	CATSDFPGQGAYNEQFF
TRBV9	-	TRBJ2-2	-	TGTGCCAGCAGCGTAGGGGCTACGAACACCGGGGAGCTGTTTTTT	CASSVGATNTGELFF
TRBV10-1	-	TRBJ2-1	TRBD2	TGCGCCAGCAGTGAAAACTCCGGGACTAGGTCCTACAATGAGCAGTTCTTC	CASSENSGTRSYNEQFF
TRBV19	-	TRBJ1-5	TRBD1	TGTGCCAGTAGTCCCATCGGGGGACAGGGGAGTTTTAGCAATCAGCCCCAGCATTTT	CASSPIGGQGSFSNQPQHF
TRBV5-4	-	TRBJ2-5	-	TGTGCCAGCAGCCCTGAGCGTTCACTGTACCAAGAGACCCAGTACTTC	CASSPERSLYQETQYF
TRBV15	-	TRBJ2-7	-	TGTGCCACCAGCAGGGGTCTAGCTTTCAGGCCAACCTACGAGCAGTACTTC	CATSRGLAFRPTYEQYF
TRBV6-5	-	TRBJ1-5	TRBD1	TGTGCCAGCAGTTTCCGACAGGGGATTCAGCCCCAGCATTTT	CASSFRQGIQPQHF
TRBV6-5	-	TRBJ1-1	-	TGTGCCAGCAGTTATTTCGGGAACACTGAAGCTTTCTTT	CASSYFGNTEAFF
TRBV13	-	TRBJ2-7	TRBD2	TGTGCCAGCAGCTTCGGGACTAGCGGGAGTAAGGACGAGCAGTACTTC	CASSFGTSGSKDEQYF
TRBV9	-	TRBJ2-1	TRBD2	TGTGCCAGCAGCGTAGCCGGGGGGGCGAGCAATGAGCAGTTCTTC	CASSVAGGASNEQFF
TRBV28	once	TRBJ2-3	-	TGTGCCAGCAGTTCCTTAGCCCGGGACACAGATACGCAGTATTTT	CASSSLARDTDTQYF
TRBV18	once	TRBJ2-3	TRBD2	TGTGCCAGCTCACCAATTAGCCTAGCGGGAGGTATGACAGATACGCAGTATTTT	CASSPISLAGGMTDTQYF
TRBV28	-	TRBJ2-7	-	TGTGCCAGCAGCTTGCCCGGACGGGGGAAATGGGAGCAGTACTTC	CASSLPGRGKWEQYF
TRBV6-1	-	TRBJ2-4	-	TGTGCCAGCAGTGAAGCGCTACTAGACCGATACAAAAACATTCAGTACTTC	CASSEALLDRYKNIQYF
TRBV28	-	TRBJ1-1	-	TGTGCCAGCAGTTTTATGAGGAACACTGAAGCTTTCTTT	CASSFMRNTEAFF
TRBV6-2/TRBV6-3	-	TRBJ1-6	TRBD1	TGTGCCAGCAGTAAGGACAGGGCCGCAGCCCTCCACTTT	CASSKDRAAALHF
TRBV18	few	TRBJ1-5	TRBD1	TGTGCCAGCTCACCATCCGGGACAGGGCTCGGTCAGCCCCAGCATTTT	CASSPSGTGLGQPQHF